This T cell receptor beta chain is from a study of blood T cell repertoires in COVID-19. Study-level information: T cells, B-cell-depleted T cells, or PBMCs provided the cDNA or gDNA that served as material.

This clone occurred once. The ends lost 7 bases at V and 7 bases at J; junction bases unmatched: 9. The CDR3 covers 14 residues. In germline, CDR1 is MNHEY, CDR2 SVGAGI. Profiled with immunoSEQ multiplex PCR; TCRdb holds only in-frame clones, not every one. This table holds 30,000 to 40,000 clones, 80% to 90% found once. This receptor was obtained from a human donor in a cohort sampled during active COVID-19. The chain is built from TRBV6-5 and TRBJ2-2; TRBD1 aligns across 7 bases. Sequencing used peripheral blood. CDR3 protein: CASTVQGQGGELFF. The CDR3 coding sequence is TGTGCCAGCACCGTACAGGGGCAGGGCGGGGAGCTGTTTTTT.